The next 27 T cell receptor beta chains were all read from a single sample in a study of a mutant IDH1 vaccine in newly diagnosed glioma. Time point indicated: week 5, during vaccination. Vaccination comprised doses that each held 300 ug of mutant IDH1 20-mer peptide, plus topical imiquimod. Clones were read by immunoSEQ multiplex PCR, and TCRdb kept only the in-frame ones, dropping some. The repertoire holds tens of thousands of clones, more than 70% seen once, with approximately 1.8% in the top ten. These receptors lack a known antigen. This material consisted of PBMCs, taken from a glioma patient whose treatment included an IDH1 peptide vaccine. All receptors come from a woman in her forties with glioma.

This clone appeared a single time. The chain combines TRBV27 with TRBJ1-6; D not certain. The V end was cut by 4 bases, the J end by 4 bases, with 11 bases between. The CDR3 runs 15 residues. CDR1 and CDR2 (germline): MNHEY, SMNVEV (reference sequence). DNA of the CDR3: TGTGCCAGCAGTTCCCCCCCTCTTTATAATTCACCCCTCCACTTT. Its protein product is CASSSPPLYNSPLHF.

The chain joins TRBV27 to TRBJ2-7; 7 bases align to TRBD1. CDR3 length: 14 residues. The J segment lost 7 bases and the V segment lost 5 bases, leaving 11 bases of the junction unmatched. CDR1 is MNHEY and CDR2 is SMNVEV in the germline V gene (reference sequence). This chain's CDR3 is CASSNRDSRGEQYF. The DNA for the CDR3 is TGTGCCAGCAGTAACCGGGACAGTAGAGGGGAGCAGTACTTC.

The chain carries TRBV19 and TRBJ1-5, with unresolved D. The CDR3 loop spans 14 amino acids. Trimming left V 3 bases short and J 3 bases short, with 9 bases between. Looked up from germline, CDR1 is LNHDA and CDR2 is SQIVND (reference sequence). CDR3 coding DNA: TGTGCCAGTAGTATGCTGGACCCCAATCAGCCCCAGCATTTT. It specifies CASSMLDPNQPQHF.

The chain carries TRBV4-1 and TRBJ1-1, with D hard to call. V lost 3 bases and J 1 base, leaving 9 bases between the germline ends. Germline CDR1 is MGHRA and CDR2 is YSYEKL. CDR3 length equals 14 residues. The CDR3: CASSHKSWNTEAFF. In DNA form, the CDR3 reads TGCGCCAGCAGCCATAAATCCTGGAACACTGAAGCTTTCTTT.

The V gene is TRBV5-6, the J gene TRBJ2-1; possibly TRBD1 or TRBD2 for D (6 bases each). The CDR3 totals 14 residues. Trimming removed 5 bases at V and 7 bases at J, with 16 bases between. Germline loops: CDR1 SGHDT, CDR2 YYEEEE. The CDR3 loop reads CASRIYRAGNEQFF. The CDR3 DNA sequence: TGTGCCAGCAGGATATACAGGGCGGGGAATGAGCAGTTCTTC.

The chain couples TRBV19 to TRBJ1-1, with D uncertain. CDR1 is LNHDA, CDR2 SQIVND, per germline (reference sequence). The V end was cut by 7 bases, the J end by 1 base, with 7 bases between. CDR3 length: 12 amino acids. DNA for the CDR3: TGTGCCAGTATGTTCCGGAACACTGAAGCTTTCTTT. Translating it yields CASMFRNTEAFF.

The gene calls are TRBV6-5 and TRBJ2-1; 13 bases line up with TRBD2. The CDR3 runs 15 residues. From germline, CDR1 is MNHEY and CDR2 SVGAGI. V lost 7 bases and J lost 5; bases outside the gene matches: 5. CDR3 loop: CASKLAGGPHNEQFF. In DNA form, the CDR3 reads TGTGCCAGCAAACTAGCGGGGGGGCCCCACAATGAGCAGTTCTTC.

The V call is TRBV6-6, the J call TRBJ1-5, with D possibly being TRBD1 (5 bases). V lost 7 bases and J lost 2, with 12 bases in between. In germline, CDR1 is MNHNY, CDR2 SVGAGI (reference sequence). The CDR3 has 14 residues. CDR3 region: CASNARGGNQPQHF. In nucleotides, the CDR3 is TGTGCCAGCAACGCGAGGGGTGGCAATCAGCCCCAGCATTTT.

V is TRBV4-1 and J is TRBJ1-5; D not certain. Germline V gene data show CDR1 as MGHRA and CDR2 as YSYEKL. Deletions cut 5 bases from V and 1 base from J, with 18 bases between. This CDR3 has 17 amino acids. The CDR3 DNA follows: TGCGCCAGCAGCTCGACCCCCGGCGGGTGGAGCAATCAGCCCCAGCATTTT. This sequence encodes CASSSTPGGWSNQPQHF.

The chain couples TRBV18 to TRBJ1-3; no definite D call. CDR3 length equals 15 residues. The germline V and J ends were trimmed by 3 bases and 0 bases, with 9 bases remaining between them. The germline V gene encodes CDR1 KGHSH and CDR2 LQKENI. CDR3 region: CASSPRDISGNTIYF. Here the CDR3 DNA reads TGTGCCAGCTCACCTCGAGACATCTCTGGAAACACCATATATTTT.

J is TRBJ1-6 and V is TRBV28; TRBD1 agrees at 8 bases. V dropped 6 bases and J dropped 8; count of bases not matched to a gene: 6. Germline V CDR1 and CDR2: MDHEN, SYDVKM. This CDR3 spans 14 amino acids. In nucleotides, the CDR3 is TGTGCCAGCAGACTCGGACAGGGCCATTCACCCCTCCACTTT. This codes for CASRLGQGHSPLHF.

V usage is TRBV7-2 and J usage is TRBJ1-6, with D possibly matching TRBD1 (5 bases). Trimming left V 5 bases short and J 7 bases short, with 15 bases between. This CDR3 comprises 15 residues. Germline V lookup: CDR1 SGHTA, CDR2 FQGNSA. CDR3 bases: TGTGCCAGCAGCAGCAAGGGGCGACGGAATTCACCCCTCCACTTT. Protein product: CASSSKGRRNSPLHF.

The chain recombines TRBV27 with TRBJ2-7; 11 positions agree with TRBD2. This CDR3 spans 19 amino acids. Germline V gene lookup returns CDR1 MNHEY and CDR2 SMNVEV (reference sequence). V shed 5 bases, J shed 7 bases, and the junction held 22 bases outside the gene matches. The CDR3 is CASSLTPSASGGPLREQYF. CDR3 DNA: TGTGCCAGCAGTCTTACCCCATCGGCTAGCGGGGGGCCCCTCAGGGAGCAGTACTTC.

This rearrangement joins TRBV27 to TRBJ1-3; D unclear. V was cut by 10 bases and J by 1 base, with 11 bases left in between. The CDR3 is 13 residues long. Germline CDR1 reads MNHEY; CDR2 reads SMNVEV (reference sequence). Here the CDR3 DNA reads TGTGCCATTAAGGGTCATTCTGGAAACACCATATATTTT. Protein sequence: CAIKGHSGNTIYF.

The V gene is TRBV5-6, the J gene TRBJ2-1; 12 positions match TRBD2. The V gene end was trimmed by 4 bases and the J gene end by 0 bases; junction bases not matched to a gene: 11. Germline CDR1 is SGHDT and CDR2 is YYEEEE. The CDR3 has 19 residues. CDR3 protein: CASSDETSGGPSSYNEQFF. CDR3 in DNA: TGTGCCAGCAGCGACGAGACTAGCGGGGGCCCAAGCTCCTACAATGAGCAGTTCTTC.

This chain joins TRBV19 and TRBJ1-3; 8 positions match TRBD1. Germline V gene sequence: CDR1 LNHDA, CDR2 SQIVND (reference sequence). CDR3 size: 16 residues. V lost 5 bases to trimming and J lost 4 bases; unmatched junction nucleotides: 10. The CDR3 sequence: CASSGKDRVYGNTIYF. Here the CDR3 DNA reads TGTGCCAGTAGTGGGAAGGACAGGGTATACGGAAACACCATATATTTT.

The chain has TRBV9 and TRBJ2-6, with 7 bases aligning to TRBD2. The germline V gene has CDR1 SGDLS and CDR2 YYNGEE. V shed 4 bases and J 0 bases; nucleotides not matched to a gene: 10. The CDR3 has 18 amino acids. In nucleotides, the CDR3 is TGTGCCAGCAGCCCCCGACTAGCTGCCGGCTCTGGGGCCAACGTCCTGACTTTC. It specifies CASSPRLAAGSGANVLTF.

This clone was found a few times. V usage is TRBV19 and J usage is TRBJ1-6; no definite D call. This CDR3 contains 13 residues. CDR1 and CDR2 from the germline V gene are LNHDA and SQIVND (reference sequence). The ends were cut back, 6 bases at V and 8 bases at J, with 11 bases in the middle. CDR3 sequence (DNA): TGTGCCAGTAGGTTCCAGAGGGATTCACCCCTCCACTTT. It is translated as CASRFQRDSPLHF.

The V and J genes are TRBV7-6 and TRBJ1-3; D not certain. V was clipped by 2 bases and J by 6 bases, with 26 bases between them. Germline assignment: CDR1 SGHVS and CDR2 FNYEAQ. The CDR3 loop spans 19 amino acids. CDR3 amino acids: CASSLRGGTQEIGPNTIYF. In nucleotides, the CDR3 is TGTGCCAGCAGCTTACGAGGCGGAACCCAGGAGATTGGGCCAAACACCATATATTTT.

The chain employs TRBV9 and TRBJ1-6, with TRBD1 as a possible D gene (5 bases). This CDR3 contains 15 residues. Germline V gives CDR1 SGDLS, CDR2 YYNGEE. The V end was cut by 3 bases, the J end by 9 bases, with 16 bases between. In nucleotides, the CDR3 is TGTGCCAGCAGCGCCGGGGATAGGGGAGTTTCACCCCTCCACTTT. Its protein is CASSAGDRGVSPLHF.

The chain combines TRBV6-1 with TRBJ1-2; D unresolved. Germline-derived CDR1 and CDR2 are MNHNS and SASEGT. V lost 0 bases and J 12 bases, leaving 17 bases between the germline ends. The CDR3 is 14 residues long. The CDR3 is CASSEALHGSANTF. For the CDR3, the DNA is TGTGCCAGCAGTGAAGCGCTTCATGGGTCTGCTAACACCTTC.

The chain carries TRBV30 and TRBJ2-7; TRBD1 might be the D (5 bases). V lost 0 bases and J 6 bases, leaving 9 bases between the germline ends. The germline V gene encodes CDR1 GTSNPN and CDR2 SVGIG (reference sequence). The CDR3 totals 12 residues. Written as DNA, the CDR3 is TGTGCCTGGAGTGTAGGACAACCCGAGCAGTACTTC. Translated, it gives CAWSVGQPEQYF.

The chain recombines TRBV5-1 with TRBJ2-7; TRBD1 matches at 9 bases. V was pared by 1 base and J by 6 bases, with 5 bases of the junction left unmatched. The CDR3 spans 14 residues. Germline loops: CDR1 SGHRS, CDR2 YFSETQ. In nucleotides, the CDR3 is TGCGCCAGCAGCTTGACAGGGGGCGCGGTCGAGCAGTACTTC. Translating it yields CASSLTGGAVEQYF.

V gene TRBV19 combines with J gene TRBJ2-1, with TRBD1 matching 8 bases. The junction had 5 bases not matched to a gene; V was cut back by 6 bases and J by 1 base. The CDR3 totals 15 residues. The germline V gene has CDR1 LNHDA and CDR2 SQIVND (reference sequence). The CDR3 bases are TGTGCCAGTAGCCAGAGACAGGGGTCCTACAATGAGCAGTTCTTC. It encodes CASSQRQGSYNEQFF.

The rearrangement joins TRBV7-2 to TRBJ1-4, with a tentative D call TRBD1 (5 bases). Trimming shortened V by 0 bases and J by 5 bases, and 7 bases separated the two germline ends. The CDR3 runs to 14 residues. The V gene's germline CDR1 is SGHTA and CDR2 FQGNSA. CDR3 DNA: TGTGCCAGCAGCTTAGCGGGGGGGAATGAAAAACTGTTTTTT. This encodes CASSLAGGNEKLFF. The entire variable domain, with the rest obtained from reference TRBV7-2 and TRBJ1-4, is as follows: GAGVSQSPSNKVTEKGKDVELRCDPISGHTALYWYRQSLGQGLEFLIYFQGNSAPDKSGLPSDRFSAERTGGSVSTLTIQRTQQEDSAVYLCASSLAGGNEKLFFGSGTQLSVL.

V is TRBV6-1 and J is TRBJ1-1, with D hard to call. The CDR3 contains 14 residues. With 4 bases removed from V and 2 bases from J, the gap between germline ends came to 11 bases. Germline V gene lookup returns CDR1 MNHNS and CDR2 SASEGT. CDR3 sequence: CASSALTDNTEAFF. The DNA of the CDR3 is TGTGCCAGCAGTGCCCTGACGGATAACACTGAAGCTTTCTTT.

This sequence joins TRBV7-9 and TRBJ2-7, with D perhaps matching TRBD1 (6 bases). V was pared by 1 base and J by 6 bases, with 16 bases between. The CDR3 is 15 residues long. CDR1 and CDR2 from the germline V gene are SEHNR and FQNEAQ (reference sequence). In DNA, the CDR3 is TGTGCCAGCAGCTTAGGCTCCACATCAGGGGTCGAGCAGTACTTC. Protein product: CASSLGSTSGVEQYF.